Listed below are T cell receptor beta chains from one sample, sequenced in a study of T cells in Graves' hyperthyroidism and ophthalmopathy. TCRdb re-analysed the multiplex PCR reads in MiXCR, keeping a single row per CDR3 protein. The sample holds more than 500,000 distinct CDR3 sequences, about 43% seen once. Input material: peripheral blood or thyroid tissue (not recorded which). These receptors all stem from an adult woman with Graves' disease, either hyperthyroidism or ophthalmopathy (not recorded which). Both conserved end residues are part of each CDR3. The D gene is left open where the match is weak. Clone size, where shown, is once, few, many, or a class for clones that have expanded.

CDR3 length	D gene	clone size	V gene	J gene	CDR3 protein	CDR3 DNA
14	NA	many	TRBV7-2	TRBJ2-7	CASSLGFQSYEQYF	TGTGCCAGCAGCTTAGGATTTCAGTCCTACGAGCAGTACTTC
17	NA	NA	TRBV6-1	TRBJ1-4	CASSEPGPGTTNEKLFF	TGTGCCAGCAGTGAACCGGGGCCAGGTACAACTAATGAAAAACTGTTTTTT
14	TRBD1	NA	TRBV2	TRBJ1-1	CASTQDRVITEAFF	TGTGCCAGCACCCAGGACAGGGTGATAACTGAAGCTTTCTTT
13	NA	NA	TRBV11-2	TRBJ2-7	CASSLELRYEQYF	TGTGCCAGCAGCCTCGAACTCCGCTACGAGCAGTACTTC
11	NA	NA	TRBV2	TRBJ2-2	CAIRGAGELFF	TGTGCCATCCGGGGAGCCGGGGAGCTGTTTTTT
14	TRBD2	NA	TRBV20-1	TRBJ2-3	CSAYGGRGRDTQYF	TGCAGTGCTTACGGCGGGAGGGGTAGGGATACGCAGTATTTT
15	NA	NA	TRBV7-2	TRBJ1-3	CASSLASSSGNTIYF	TGTGCCAGCAGCTTAGCGTCAAGCTCTGGAAACACCATATATTTT
14	NA	many	TRBV11-2	TRBJ2-5	CASSPGAGWETQYF	TGTGCCAGCAGCCCCGGGGCAGGATGGGAGACCCAGTACTTC
14	NA	NA	TRBV20-1	TRBJ1-5	CSATRQRFNQPQHF	TGCAGTGCCACGCGACAGCGATTCAATCAGCCCCAGCATTTT
15	TRBD1	many	TRBV6-1	TRBJ1-6	CASSEYWTGVDPLHF	TGTGCCAGCAGTGAATACTGGACAGGGGTGGATCCCCTCCACTTT
13	NA	NA	TRBV12-3/TRBV12-4	TRBJ2-5	CASSKSWQETQYF	TGTGCCAGCAGTAAGTCTTGGCAAGAGACCCAGTACTTC
13	NA	NA	TRBV12-3/TRBV12-4	TRBJ1-1	CASSRITGMEAFF	TGTGCCAGCAGTCGCATTACAGGGATGGAAGCCTTCTTT
13	NA	few	TRBV2	TRBJ2-5	CASSDRPGDGQYF	TGTGCCAGCAGTGATAGGCCGGGAGATGGGCAGTACTTC
18	TRBD1	NA	TRBV3-1	TRBJ2-2	CASSPRSGQGANTGGLFF	TGTGCCAGCAGCCCACGGAGCGGACAGGGGGCAAACACCGGGGGGCTGTTTTTT
15	NA	NA	TRBV9	TRBJ2-2	CASSVDGGSTGELFF	TGTGCCAGCAGCGTAGATGGGGGCAGCACCGGGGAGCTGTTTTTT
15	NA	NA	TRBV6-6	TRBJ1-6	CASRKGSAYNSPLHF	TGTGCCAGCCGAAAGGGATCCGCTTATAATTCACCCCTCCACTTT
17	TRBD1	NA	TRBV29-1	TRBJ2-7	CSVEDHDRGTGTYEQYF	TGCAGCGTTGAAGATCATGACAGGGGGACAGGGACCTACGAGCAGTACTTC
16	TRBD2	many	TRBV4-1	TRBJ2-7	CASRGLAGEQTYEQYF	TGCGCCAGCAGGGGACTAGCGGGAGAACAAACCTACGAGCAGTACTTC
14	NA	many	TRBV7-2	TRBJ1-5	CASSPHRAGQPQHF	TGTGCCAGCAGCCCTCACAGGGCTGGGCAGCCCCAGCATTTT
15	TRBD1	few	TRBV7-7	TRBJ2-5	CASSLGTVRTETQYF	TGTGCTAGCAGCTTAGGGACAGTCCGTACGGAGACCCAGTACTTC
15	TRBD1	many	TRBV4-1	TRBJ1-5	CASSQLGQDNQPQHF	TGCGCCAGCAGCCAATTGGGACAGGACAATCAGCCCCAGCATTTT
13	NA	NA	TRBV10-3	TRBJ1-6	CAISELGISPLHF	TGTGCCATCAGTGAACTAGGGATTTCACCCCTCCACTTT
18	NA	NA	TRBV19	TRBJ2-6	CANRDHQGWTGWANVLTF	TGTGCCAACCGGGACCACCAAGGATGGACTGGGTGGGCCAACGTCCTGACTTTC
17	NA	NA	TRBV28	TRBJ1-6	CASSPTVSQSGDSPLHF	TGTGCCAGCAGCCCTACAGTCTCGCAAAGCGGCGATTCACCCCTCCACTTT
16	NA	many	TRBV5-8	TRBJ1-2	CASSSGTHRSVGGYTF	TGTGCCAGCAGCTCAGGGACCCACAGATCTGTAGGAGGCTACACCTTC
12	TRBD1	NA	TRBV29-1	TRBJ2-7	CSGRTGPYEQYF	TGCAGCGGGAGGACAGGACCCTACGAGCAGTACTTC
18	TRBD2	NA	TRBV7-9	TRBJ2-2	CASSPRTSGRASTGELFF	TGTGCCAGCAGCCCCAGGACTAGCGGGAGGGCCTCCACCGGGGAGCTGTTTTTT
13	NA	NA	TRBV20-1	TRBJ1-2	CSARENWAYGYTF	TGCAGTGCTAGAGAAAACTGGGCCTATGGCTACACCTTC
14	NA	many	TRBV20-1	TRBJ2-2	CSATGVSGTGELFF	TGCAGTGCTACTGGCGTTTCGGGCACCGGGGAGCTGTTTTTT
14	NA	many	TRBV5-1	TRBJ2-5	CASQGNYGEETQYF	TGCGCCAGCCAGGGAAACTACGGGGAAGAGACCCAGTACTTC
14	NA	NA	TRBV4-3	TRBJ1-2	CASSHRTVQDGYTF	TGCGCCAGCAGCCATCGGACGGTGCAGGATGGCTACACCTTC
15	NA	NA	TRBV7-3	TRBJ2-2	CASRLSLPNTGGLFF	TGTGCCAGCCGCTTAAGCTTACCGAACACCGGGGGGCTGTTTTTT
14	NA	few	TRBV12-3/TRBV12-4	TRBJ1-1	CASSSGLGNTEAFF	TGTGCCAGCAGTTCCGGACTAGGAAACACTGAAGCTTTCTTT
17	TRBD2	NA	TRBV7-9	TRBJ2-7	CASSELGTSGRSYEQYF	TGCGCCAGCAGTGAGCTGGGGACTAGCGGGAGAAGCTACGAGCAGTACTTC
15	TRBD1	many	TRBV5-1	TRBJ1-2	CASSLPGQGHYGYTF	TGCGCCAGCAGCTTACCGGGACAGGGACACTATGGCTACACCTTC
14	NA	NA	TRBV5-5	TRBJ1-5	CASSHTYYNQPQHF	TGTGCCAGCAGCCACACGTATTACAATCAGCCCCAGCATTTT
12	NA	NA	TRBV13	TRBJ1-2	CASSDTNYGYTF	TGTGCCAGCAGTGATACGAACTATGGCTACACCTTC
11	NA	many	TRBV20-1	TRBJ2-5	CSARDGETQYF	TGCAGTGCTAGAGATGGGGAGACCCAGTACTTC
13	NA	NA	TRBV5-1	TRBJ1-5	CASSLEGGESQHF	TGCGCCAGCAGCTTGGAAGGAGGGGAGTCCCAGCATTTT
14	NA	few	TRBV28	TRBJ2-2	CASSYGTYTGELFF	TGTGCCAGCAGTTACGGGACGTACACCGGGGAGCTGTTTTTT
13	TRBD1	NA	TRBV20-1	TRBJ2-5	CSATGTGFETQYF	TGCAGTGCAACCGGGACAGGATTTGAGACCCAGTACTTC
12	TRBD1	many	TRBV27	TRBJ1-2	CASSYRGHGYTF	TGTGCCAGCAGTTACAGGGGGCACGGCTACACCTTC
13	NA	many	TRBV20-1	TRBJ1-5	CSAYDSLNQPQHF	TGCAGTGCTTATGACAGCCTTAATCAGCCCCAGCATTTT
16	TRBD2	many	TRBV5-1	TRBJ2-5	CASSDGLAGLLETQYF	TGCGCCAGCAGCGACGGACTAGCGGGATTATTAGAGACCCAGTACTTC
13	NA	many	TRBV27	TRBJ2-6	CASLLSGANVLTF	TGTGCCAGCCTACTCTCTGGGGCCAACGTCCTGACTTTC
14	TRBD1	many	TRBV7-6	TRBJ1-6	CASSYSGGNSPLHF	TGTGCCAGCAGCTACTCAGGGGGGAACTCACCCCTCCACTTT
15	NA	NA	TRBV10-1	TRBJ1-1	CASGNTGSYGTEAFF	TGCGCCAGCGGTAACACAGGGAGTTACGGCACTGAAGCTTTCTTT
16	TRBD1	many	TRBV29-1	TRBJ2-7	CSVAGVGTGLIYEQYF	TGCAGCGTTGCCGGGGTCGGGACAGGGCTGATCTACGAGCAGTACTTC
13	TRBD1	NA	TRBV29-1	TRBJ2-5	CSVGTGGGETQYF	TGCAGCGTCGGGACAGGGGGAGGCGAGACCCAGTACTTC
18	TRBD2	few	TRBV7-9	TRBJ2-3	CASSLNHRRSGRGDTQYF	TGTGCCAGCAGCTTAAATCATCGTAGGAGCGGGAGGGGGGATACGCAGTATTTT
13	NA	NA	TRBV10-3	TRBJ1-2	CAISESGRGGYTF	TGTGCCATCAGTGAGTCGGGGAGGGGCGGCTACACCTTC
17	NA	many	TRBV9	TRBJ2-2	CASSAPGSFGNTGELFF	TGTGCCAGCAGCGCCCCCGGGAGTTTCGGAAACACCGGGGAGCTGTTTTTT
13	NA	many	TRBV6-1	TRBJ1-1	CATTLDRNTEAFF	TGTGCCACTACCCTCGACAGGAACACTGAAGCTTTCTTT
14	NA	few	TRBV15	TRBJ2-3	CATSRPVRTDTQYF	TGTGCCACCAGCAGACCGGTCCGCACAGATACGCAGTATTTT
15	NA	NA	TRBV20-1	TRBJ2-3	CSAGTAGPFTDTQYF	TGCAGTGCTGGGACAGCGGGACCCTTCACAGATACGCAGTATTTT
14	TRBD1	NA	TRBV7-3	TRBJ1-1	CASSLRQGRGEAFF	TGTGCCAGCAGCCTCCGACAGGGGCGGGGTGAAGCTTTCTTT
14	NA	NA	TRBV7-2	TRBJ1-2	CASSLRLVGYGYTF	TGTGCCAGCAGCTTGAGACTAGTGGGCTATGGCTACACCTTC
15	TRBD1	NA	TRBV7-2	TRBJ1-2	CASWATGGLHYGYTF	TGTGCCAGCTGGGCGACAGGGGGCCTCCACTATGGCTACACCTTC